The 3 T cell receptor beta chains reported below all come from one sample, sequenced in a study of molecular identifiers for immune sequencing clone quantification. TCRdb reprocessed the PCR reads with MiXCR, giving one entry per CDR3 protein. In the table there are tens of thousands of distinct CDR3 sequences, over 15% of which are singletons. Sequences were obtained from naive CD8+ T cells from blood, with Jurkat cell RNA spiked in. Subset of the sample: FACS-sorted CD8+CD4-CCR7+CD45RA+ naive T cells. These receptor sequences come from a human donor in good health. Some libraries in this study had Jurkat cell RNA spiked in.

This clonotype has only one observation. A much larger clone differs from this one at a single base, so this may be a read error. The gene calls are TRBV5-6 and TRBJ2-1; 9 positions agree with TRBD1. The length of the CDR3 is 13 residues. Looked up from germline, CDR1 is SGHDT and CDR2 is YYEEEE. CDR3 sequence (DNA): TGTGTCAGCAGCTGGACAGGGGTCAATGAGCAGTTCTTC. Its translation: CVSSWTGVNEQFF.

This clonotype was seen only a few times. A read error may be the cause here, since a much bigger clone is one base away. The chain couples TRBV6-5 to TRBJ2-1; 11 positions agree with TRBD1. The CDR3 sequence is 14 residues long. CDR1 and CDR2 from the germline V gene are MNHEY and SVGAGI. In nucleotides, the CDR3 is TGTGCCGGCAGCGGGACAGGGGGTGTCGATGAGCAGTTCTTC. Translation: CAGSGTGGVDEQFF.

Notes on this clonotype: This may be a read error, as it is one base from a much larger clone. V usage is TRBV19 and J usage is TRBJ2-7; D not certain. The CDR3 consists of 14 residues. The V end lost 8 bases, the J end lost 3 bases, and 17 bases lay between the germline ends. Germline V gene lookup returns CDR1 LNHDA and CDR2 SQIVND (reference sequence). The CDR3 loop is CASGPPEANYEQYF. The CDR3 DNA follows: TGTGCCAGTGGACCCCCAGAGGCGAACTACGAGCAGTACTTC.